Described below is a single TCR beta chain sequence and its context. Its antigen is not identified. The table came from immunoSEQ multiplex PCR; TCRdb's copy has only in-frame clones and leaves some out. The profile shows roughly 120,000 clones, around three quarters of them singletons. The sample comes from a study of a mutant IDH1 vaccine in newly diagnosed glioma. Study-wide context: Treated patients showed a male proportion of 62.5%, a female proportion of 37.5%, and a mean age of 40.4 years. Broader study findings: Pseudoprogression apparently tracked independently of changes in top peripheral T cell clonotypes. The vaccine induced immune responses, and these occurred in approximately 94% of patients.

V lost 6 bases and J lost 9, with 12 bases in between. Germline V gene data show CDR1 as LNHNV and CDR2 as YYDKDF (reference sequence). The CDR3 covers 12 residues. The sample's time point: week 11, during vaccination. With topical imiquimod, each dose of the vaccine consisted of 300 ug of mutant IDH1 20-mer peptide. Sample: PBMCs, taken from a glioma patient whose treatment included an IDH1 peptide vaccine. This sequence joins TRBV15 and TRBJ1-5; D unclear. This sequence was found in a middle-aged man with glioma. CDR3 region: CATSYGGGPQHF. DNA for the CDR3: TGTGCCACCAGTTACGGAGGTGGGCCCCAGCATTTT.